Presented here are 19 T cell receptor beta chains from one specimen sequenced in a study of T cell responses to AZD1222 COVID-19 vaccine. Profiled with immunoSEQ multiplex PCR; TCRdb holds only in-frame clones, not every one. The data contain some 130,000 clones, over 85% of them singletons. Sequences were derived from peripheral blood, sampled on day 0 of AZD1222 vaccination. Receptor source: an adult in good health.

The chain uses TRBV7-3 and TRBJ2-3; D might be TRBD2 (5 bases). The CDR3 sequence is 14 residues long. V dropped 1 base and J dropped 4 bases, with 9 bases sitting between them. Germline V gene data show CDR1 as SGHTA and CDR2 as FQGTGA. The CDR3 coding sequence is TGTGCCAGCAGCTTAAGAGGGAGTCCAGATACGCAGTATTTT. Protein sequence: CASSLRGSPDTQYF.

The chain carries TRBV10-1 and TRBJ1-4, with D unresolved. In germline, CDR1 is WNHNN, CDR2 SYGVQD (reference sequence). This CDR3 has 13 residues. The V gene lost 0 bases and the J gene lost 5 bases, with 4 bases spanning the gap. CDR3 protein: CASSESRNEKLFF. CDR3 coding DNA: TGCGCCAGCAGTGAGTCCCGGAATGAAAAACTGTTTTTT.

The chain has TRBV4-1 and TRBJ2-7; D is tentatively TRBD1 or TRBD2 (5 bases each). This CDR3 has 14 amino acids. V was clipped by 3 bases and J by 2 bases, with 11 bases between them. CDR1 is MGHRA and CDR2 is YSYEKL in the germline V gene. The CDR3: CASSQGTVAYEQYF. DNA of the CDR3: TGCGCCAGCAGCCAGGGGACGGTTGCCTACGAGCAGTACTTC.

This chain connects TRBV5-1 to TRBJ1-3; D unclear. Germline values: CDR1 SGHRS, CDR2 YFSETQ. The CDR3 covers 13 residues. Trimming cost V 0 bases and J 12 bases, with 13 bases left between them. In nucleotides, the CDR3 is TGCGCCAGCAGCTTGGATGGCGGTCTTGACATATATTTT. This encodes CASSLDGGLDIYF. Full variable domain (remainder filled in from reference TRBV5-1 and TRBJ1-3): KAGVTQTPRYLIKTRGQQVTLSCSPISGHRSVSWYQQTPGQGLQFLFEYFSETQRNKGNFPGRFSGRQFSNSRSEMNVSTLELGDSALYLCASSLDGGLDIYFGEGSWLTVV.

In this sample, this clone turned up once. V is TRBV19 and J is TRBJ1-3; the match to TRBD1 covers 7 bases. The CDR3 loop spans 16 amino acids. Looked up from germline, CDR1 is LNHDA and CDR2 is SQIVND (reference sequence). Trimming removed 5 bases from V and 0 bases from J; junction bases left unmatched: 7. The CDR3 bases are TGTGCCAGTAGTGCTCGACAGGGACGCTCTGGAAACACCATATATTTT. Its translation is CASSARQGRSGNTIYF. Full variable domain (outside the CDR3, taken from reference TRBV19 and TRBJ1-3): DGGITQSPKYLFRKEGQNVTLSCEQNLNHDAMYWYRQDPGQGLRLIYYSQIVNDFQKGDIAEGYSVSREKKESFPLTVTSAQKNPTAFYLCASSARQGRSGNTIYFGEGSWLTVV.

The chain uses TRBV12-2 and TRBJ2-2; the tabulated D call, TRBD1, remains unverified against the DNA. TRBV12-2 represents a pseudogene. CDR3 size: 17 residues. The CDR3 nucleotides are TGTGCAAGTCGCCACCGCGCCGGGACACAGAACACCGGGGAGCTGTTTTTT. Residues: CASRHRAGTQNTGELFF.

The chain is built from TRBV6-5 and TRBJ2-7; TRBD1 aligns across 9 bases. Trimming removed 4 bases from V and 2 bases from J; junction bases left unmatched: 9. The CDR3 covers 16 residues. In germline, CDR1 is MNHEY, CDR2 SVGAGI. The CDR3 here is CASSFAPGQGAYEQYF. The CDR3 DNA sequence: TGTGCCAGCAGTTTCGCGCCGGGACAGGGTGCCTACGAGCAGTACTTC.

This clone was detected once. This rearrangement joins TRBV7-2 to TRBJ1-4, with TRBD1 identical over 9 bases. Trimming at V came to 3 bases and at J to 8 bases, leaving 10 bases not matched to a gene. CDR1 and CDR2 from the germline V gene are SGHTA and FQGNSA. The CDR3 spans 16 residues. The CDR3 nucleotides are TGTGCCAGCAGCTTTTCTCCGGGACAGGGTCCCGAAAAACTGTTTTTT. Amino acid sequence: CASSFSPGQGPEKLFF.

The rearrangement links TRBV25-1 to TRBJ2-2, with 9 bases that match TRBD1. The V gene's germline CDR1 is MGHDK and CDR2 SYGVNS. The length of the CDR3 is 16 residues. With 2 bases clipped from V and 4 bases from J, the junction kept 5 bases outside the gene matches. The CDR3 loop is CASSETDRGGTGELFF. CDR3 nucleotides: TGTGCCAGCAGTGAAACGGACAGGGGTGGCACCGGGGAGCTGTTTTTT.

The chain couples TRBV19 to TRBJ2-3; no clear D. This CDR3 region has 12 residues. The V and J ends lost 7 bases and 6 bases respectively, with 11 bases between them. Looked up from germline, CDR1 is LNHDA and CDR2 is SQIVND (reference sequence). CDR3 sequence: CASTNVADTQYF. CDR3 nucleotide sequence: TGTGCCAGTACCAACGTGGCGGATACGCAGTATTTT.

The chain recombines TRBV15 with TRBJ1-1, with unresolved D. The CDR3 sequence is 13 residues long. The V and J ends lost 6 bases and 0 bases respectively, with 8 bases between them. The germline CDR1 and CDR2 sequences are LNHNV and YYDKDF (reference sequence). As DNA, the CDR3 is TGTGCCACCAGTCAGAAGATGAACACTGAAGCTTTCTTT. Its translation: CATSQKMNTEAFF.

This clone was seen more than once but under ten times. This chain joins TRBV21-1 and TRBJ1-2. TRBV21-1 counts as a pseudogene. The CDR3 is 17 residues long. The chain's CDR3 is CASSNGAPGPRLYGYTF. Written as DNA, the CDR3 is TGTGCCAGCAGCAACGGGGCTCCCGGTCCTCGTCTCTATGGCTACACCTTC.

V and J are TRBV21-1 and TRBJ1-1. TRBV21-1 is a listed pseudogene. The CDR3 extends over 8 amino acids. The CDR3 bases are TGTGCCAGCGATGAAGCTTTCTTT. It yields the protein CASDEAFF.

The genes are TRBV20-1 and TRBJ1-1, with 9 nucleotides matching TRBD1. CDR3 length equals 11 residues. The J segment lost 11 bases and the V segment lost 6 bases, leaving 7 bases of the junction unmatched. The germline V gene has CDR1 DFQATT and CDR2 SNEGSKA (reference sequence). The DNA for the CDR3 is TGCAGTGCCAGGAGGGACAGGGAGGCTTTCTTT. Translating it yields CSARRDREAFF.

The chain carries TRBV19 and TRBJ1-2; D is ambiguous. This CDR3 is 13 amino acids long. The ends were cut back, 7 bases at V and 6 bases at J, with 15 bases in the middle. The V gene's germline CDR1 is LNHDA and CDR2 SQIVND (reference sequence). The CDR3 loop is CASTAGLLDGYTF. CDR3 nucleotides: TGTGCCAGTACCGCGGGGTTGCTGGATGGCTACACCTTC.

In its sample, this clone was seen once. This chain links TRBV7-3 with TRBJ2-3, with D possibly TRBD2 on 5 matching bases. The V end was cut by 4 bases, the J end by 10 bases, with 15 bases between. Germline assignment: CDR1 SGHTA and CDR2 FQGTGA. CDR3 length: 13 residues. The CDR3 sequence: CASSSIPGSAQYF. For the CDR3, the DNA is TGTGCCAGCAGCTCCATCCCGGGATCTGCGCAGTATTTT.

V and J are TRBV15 and TRBJ1-2; D is possibly TRBD1 (6 bases). CDR1 is LNHNV, CDR2 YYDKDF, per germline (reference sequence). This CDR3 has 15 residues. V lost 1 base, J lost 4 bases, and 13 bases lay in between. The CDR3 bases are TGTGCCACCAGCAGAGGAGTTCAGGGGATCTATGGCTACACCTTC. Its translation is CATSRGVQGIYGYTF. Supplemented by reference TRBV15 and TRBJ1-2, the full variable domain reads DAMVIQNPRYQVTQFGKPVTLSCSQTLNHNVMYWYQQKSSQAPKLLFHYYDKDFNNEADTPDNFQSRRPNTSFCFLDIRSPGLGDTAMYLCATSRGVQGIYGYTFGSGTRLTVV.

This clone was counted only a few times. The V call is TRBV4-1, the J call TRBJ1-2; D perhaps matches TRBD1 (5 bases). Trimming stripped 1 base from V and 3 bases from J, with 6 bases between. Germline V gene lookup returns CDR1 MGHRA and CDR2 YSYEKL. The CDR3 consists of 13 residues. DNA for the CDR3: TGCGCCAGCAGCCAAGGGGGGTACTATGGCTACACCTTC. This sequence encodes CASSQGGYYGYTF.

V and J are TRBV18 and TRBJ2-7, with TRBD1 identical over 8 bases. V was clipped by 3 bases and J by 0 bases; unmatched bases: 10. Germline CDR1 KGHSH, CDR2 LQKENI. This CDR3 region has 17 residues. CDR3 nucleotide sequence: TGTGCCAGCTCACCCCCTCGGACAGGGCAAAGCTCCTACGAGCAGTACTTC. It specifies CASSPPRTGQSSYEQYF.